This T cell receptor (beta chain) derives from a study of T cell responses to AZD1222 COVID-19 vaccine. General study findings and limits: Spike-specific TCR breadth rose after two AZD1222 doses, and depth rose as well.

In regard to this clone: Its matching antigen is unknown.

The method was immunoSEQ multiplex PCR; TCRdb's version includes in-frame clones alone and lacks a portion of them. Here the sample table reports about 140,000 clones. Germline CDR1 is GTSNPN and CDR2 is SVGIG (reference sequence). Trimming removed 8 bases at V and 6 bases at J, with 17 bases between. CDR3 length: 14 residues. The TCR comes from an adult in good health. The chain recombines TRBV30 with TRBJ1-6, with D perhaps matching TRBD1 (5 bases). Input material: peripheral blood. The CDR3 DNA reads TGTGCCGGAGGCCCGGGAAGGGGTAATTCACCCCTCCACTTT. It translates to CAGGPGRGNSPLHF.